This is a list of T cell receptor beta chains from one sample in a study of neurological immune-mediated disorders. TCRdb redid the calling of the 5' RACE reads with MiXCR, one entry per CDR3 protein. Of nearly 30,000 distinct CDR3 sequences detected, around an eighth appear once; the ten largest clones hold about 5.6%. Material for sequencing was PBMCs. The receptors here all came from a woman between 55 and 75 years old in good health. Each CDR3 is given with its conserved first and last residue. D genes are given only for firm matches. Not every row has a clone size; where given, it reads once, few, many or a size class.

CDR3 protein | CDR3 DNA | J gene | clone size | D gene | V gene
CASSQNNEQFF | TGTGCCAGCAGTCAAAACAATGAGCAGTTCTTC | TRBJ2-1 | many | NA | TRBV12-3/TRBV12-4
CASSPQVGYTF | TGTGCCAGCAGTCCACAGGTTGGCTACACCTTC | TRBJ1-2 | medium-sized | NA | TRBV6-6
CASSLGQAVTEQYF | TGTGCCAGCAGCTTAGGGCAGGCGGTTACCGAGCAGTACTTC | TRBJ2-7 | many | NA | TRBV7-2
CASSLDGGVAYNEQFF | TGTGCCAGCAGCTTAGATGGGGGGGTGGCCTACAATGAGCAGTTCTTC | TRBJ2-1 | many | TRBD2 | TRBV7-2
CASSLATDRLHEQYF | TGCGCCAGCAGCTTGGCCACGGACAGGCTCCACGAGCAGTACTTC | TRBJ2-7 | many | TRBD1 | TRBV5-1
CASSEGGRNSPLHF | TGTGCCAGCAGTGAGGGGGGCAGAAATTCACCCCTCCACTTT | TRBJ1-6 | many | NA | TRBV6-1
CASSLGQGNYGYTF | TGTGCCAGCAGCCTCGGACAGGGCAACTATGGCTACACCTTC | TRBJ1-2 | many | TRBD1 | TRBV11-2
CSVEGIIADSANYGYTF | TGCAGCGTTGAAGGTATTATCGCTGACTCAGCTAACTATGGCTACACCTTC | TRBJ1-2 | NA | NA | TRBV29-1
CASSHLGGIVDYGYTF | TGCGCCAGCAGCCACCTAGGGGGCATTGTCGACTATGGCTACACCTTC | TRBJ1-2 | many | TRBD1 | TRBV4-3
CASSLALAGPDEQFF | TGCGCCAGCAGCTTGGCCCTAGCGGGGCCTGATGAGCAGTTCTTC | TRBJ2-1 | many | TRBD2 | TRBV5-1
CASSLGTEETQYF | TGCGCCAGCAGCTTAGGCACAGAAGAGACCCAGTACTTC | TRBJ2-5 | medium-sized | NA | TRBV5-1
CASSYRAPQETQYF | TGTGCCAGCAGTTACAGGGCACCTCAAGAGACCCAGTACTTC | TRBJ2-5 | many | NA | TRBV6-5
CASSFGDTQYF | TGCGCCAGCAGCTTCGGGGATACGCAGTATTTT | TRBJ2-3 | many | NA | TRBV5-1
CASSPRDGGVGEQYF | TGTGCCAGCTCACCACGTGACGGGGGGGTTGGCGAGCAGTACTTC | TRBJ2-7 | NA | TRBD2 | TRBV18
CASSSPTGSDEQYF | TGCGCCAGCAGCTCTCCGACAGGGAGCGACGAGCAGTACTTC | TRBJ2-7 | medium-sized | TRBD1 | TRBV5-1
CASSLGFQETQYF | TGTGCCAGCAGCTTGGGGTTCCAAGAGACCCAGTACTTC | TRBJ2-5 | many | NA | TRBV7-2
CATSSRGGVPSTQPQHF | TGTGCCACTTCCTCGAGGGGGGGTGTACCGTCGACTCAGCCCCAGCATTTT | TRBJ1-5 | many | NA | TRBV10-3
CASSLTTSQYTDTQYF | TGTGCCAGCAGCTTAACGACTAGTCAGTACACAGATACGCAGTATTTT | TRBJ2-3 | many | NA | TRBV7-9
CSARGDQTYEQYF | TGCAGTGCTAGAGGGGACCAAACCTACGAGCAGTACTTC | TRBJ2-7 | many | NA | TRBV20-1
CASSFPSRQGGNIQYF | TGTGCCAGCAGTTTCCCCAGCAGGCAGGGGGGAAACATTCAGTACTTC | TRBJ2-4 | many | NA | TRBV28
CASSLGPGEYTEAFF | TGTGCCAGCAGCTTGGGTCCAGGGGAGTACACTGAAGCTTTCTTT | TRBJ1-1 | many | NA | TRBV5-6
CSALATGPSTDTQYF | TGCAGTGCCCTAGCGACAGGACCTAGCACAGATACGCAGTATTTT | TRBJ2-3 | many | NA | TRBV20-1
CASSSTGSSYNEQFF | TGTGCCAGCAGCTCGACAGGGAGCTCCTACAATGAGCAGTTCTTC | TRBJ2-1 | NA | TRBD1 | TRBV7-2
CAMGRQGRDAFF | TGTGCCATGGGACGCCAGGGGCGGGATGCTTTCTTT | TRBJ1-1 | many | NA | TRBV10-3
CASSNKLDTGELFF | TGTGCCAGCAGTAACAAACTAGACACCGGGGAGCTGTTTTTT | TRBJ2-2 | many | NA | TRBV27
CASSLDTAVGEQFF | TGTGCCAGCAGTTTAGATACAGCTGTTGGTGAGCAGTTCTTC | TRBJ2-1 | medium-sized | NA | TRBV12-3/TRBV12-4
CAISQPGQGLTEAFF | TGTGCCATCAGCCAACCGGGACAGGGATTAACTGAAGCTTTCTTT | TRBJ1-1 | medium-sized | TRBD1 | TRBV10-3
CASSHGSGANVLTF | TGTGCCAGCAGCCACGGCTCTGGGGCCAACGTCCTGACTTTC | TRBJ2-6 | many | NA | TRBV3-1
CASSTKDSYNEQFF | TGTGCCAGCAGCACCAAGGACTCCTACAATGAGCAGTTCTTC | TRBJ2-1 | many | NA | TRBV7-8
CASSPRLEASLAKNIQYF | TGCGCCAGCAGCCCGCGACTAGAGGCCTCCTTAGCCAAAAACATTCAGTACTTC | TRBJ2-4 | many | NA | TRBV4-1
CASSLNWPRDEQFF | TGCGCCAGCAGCTTGAACTGGCCTCGGGATGAGCAGTTCTTC | TRBJ2-1 | many | NA | TRBV5-1
CSVAIGNSNQPQHF | TGCAGCGTTGCGATAGGGAACAGCAATCAGCCCCAGCATTTT | TRBJ1-5 | once | NA | TRBV29-1
CASSTTARVWYF | TGTGCCAGCAGCACCACGGCTAGGGTCTGGTATTTT | TRBJ2-3 | many | NA | TRBV12-3/TRBV12-4
CSAKGAVNTEAFF | TGCAGTGCCAAGGGGGCGGTGAACACTGAAGCTTTCTTT | TRBJ1-1 | many | TRBD1 | TRBV20-1
CASSPGDLNQETQYF | TGCGCCAGCAGCCCCGGGGACCTGAACCAAGAGACCCAGTACTTC | TRBJ2-5 | many | NA | TRBV5-1
CASSFGDANYGYTF | TGCGCCAGCAGCTTTGGGGACGCTAACTATGGCTACACCTTC | TRBJ1-2 | many | NA | TRBV5-1
CASSEVFRLGGSSGNTIYF | TGCGCCAGCAGTGAGGTTTTTCGTCTGGGCGGAAGCTCTGGAAACACCATATATTTT | TRBJ1-3 | many | NA | TRBV10-2
CASSLYLREGDEQYF | TGCGCCAGCAGCTTGTACCTCCGGGAGGGTGACGAGCAGTACTTC | TRBJ2-7 | many | TRBD2 | TRBV5-1
CASSQTGDGELFF | TGCGCCAGCAGCCAAACAGGGGACGGGGAGCTGTTTTTT | TRBJ2-2 | many | TRBD1 | TRBV5-1
CASSGSGRSSYEQYF | TGTGCCAGCAGCGGCAGCGGGAGGAGCTCCTACGAGCAGTACTTC | TRBJ2-7 | medium-sized | TRBD2 | TRBV9
CASRNQQVTQYF | TGTGCCAGCAGAAATCAACAGGTCACCCAGTACTTC | TRBJ2-5 | many | NA | TRBV7-2
CASRATTGSSYNEQFF | TGTGCCAGCAGGGCAACTACGGGGAGCTCCTACAATGAGCAGTTCTTC | TRBJ2-1 | NA | NA | TRBV9
CSAQVPGGYTF | TGCAGTGCACAGGTCCCTGGTGGCTACACCTTC | TRBJ1-2 | many | NA | TRBV20-1
CASSLEGDRGPSSYNSPLHF | TGCGCCAGCAGCTTGGAGGGGGACAGGGGGCCTAGCTCCTATAATTCACCCCTCCACTTT | TRBJ1-6 | many | TRBD1 | TRBV5-1